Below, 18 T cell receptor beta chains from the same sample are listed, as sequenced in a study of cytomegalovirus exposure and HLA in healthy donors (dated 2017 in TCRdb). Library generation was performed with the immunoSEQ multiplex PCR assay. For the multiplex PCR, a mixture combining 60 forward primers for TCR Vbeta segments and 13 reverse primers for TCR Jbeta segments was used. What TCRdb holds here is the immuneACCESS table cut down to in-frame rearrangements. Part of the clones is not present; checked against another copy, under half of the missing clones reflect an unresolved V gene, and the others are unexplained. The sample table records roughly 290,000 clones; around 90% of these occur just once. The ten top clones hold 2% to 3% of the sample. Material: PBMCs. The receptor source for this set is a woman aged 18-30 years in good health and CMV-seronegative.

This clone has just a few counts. The CDR3 DNA follows: TGTGCCAGTAGACCGGGACAGGGGGCAGGTGAAGCTTTCTTT. It specifies CASRPGQGAGEAFF. The chain uses TRBV19 and TRBJ1-1; TRBD1 matches at 12 bases. V shed 6 bases, J shed 7 bases, and the junction held 6 bases outside the gene matches. The length of the CDR3 is 14 residues. In germline, CDR1 is LNHDA, CDR2 SQIVND (reference sequence).

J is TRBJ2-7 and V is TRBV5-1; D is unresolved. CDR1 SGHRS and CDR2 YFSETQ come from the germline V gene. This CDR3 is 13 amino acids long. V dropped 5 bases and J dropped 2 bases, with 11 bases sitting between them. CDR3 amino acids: CASRITSAYEQYF. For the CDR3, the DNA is TGCGCCAGCAGAATTACCAGTGCCTACGAGCAGTACTTC.

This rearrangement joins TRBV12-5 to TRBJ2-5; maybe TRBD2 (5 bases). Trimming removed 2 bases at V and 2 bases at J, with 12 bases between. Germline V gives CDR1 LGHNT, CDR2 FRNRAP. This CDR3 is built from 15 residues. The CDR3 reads CASGLPSGFQETQYF. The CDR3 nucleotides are TGTGCTAGTGGTTTGCCCTCGGGGTTTCAAGAGACCCAGTACTTC.

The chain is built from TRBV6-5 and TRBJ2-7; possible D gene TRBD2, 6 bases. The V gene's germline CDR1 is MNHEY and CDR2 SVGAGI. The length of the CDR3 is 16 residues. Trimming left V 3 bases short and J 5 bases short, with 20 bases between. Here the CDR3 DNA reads TGTGCCAGCAGTTATCTTGCGGCGGGGTCCCACAACGAGCAGTACTTC. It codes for CASSYLAAGSHNEQYF.

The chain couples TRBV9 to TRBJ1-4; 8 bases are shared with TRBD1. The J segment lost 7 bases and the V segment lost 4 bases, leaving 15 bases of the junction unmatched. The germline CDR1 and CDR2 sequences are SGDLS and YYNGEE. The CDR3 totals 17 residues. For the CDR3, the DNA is TGTGCCAGCAGCTCACTACAGGGGGGAGGTGGTGGTGAAAAACTGTTTTTT. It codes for CASSSLQGGGGGEKLFF.

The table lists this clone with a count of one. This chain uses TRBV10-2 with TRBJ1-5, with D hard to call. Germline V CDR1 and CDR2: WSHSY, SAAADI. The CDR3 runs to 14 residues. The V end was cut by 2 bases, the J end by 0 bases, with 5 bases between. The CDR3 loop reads CASSEVSSNQPQHF. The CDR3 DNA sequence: TGCGCCAGCAGTGAGGTTAGTAGCAATCAGCCCCAGCATTTT.

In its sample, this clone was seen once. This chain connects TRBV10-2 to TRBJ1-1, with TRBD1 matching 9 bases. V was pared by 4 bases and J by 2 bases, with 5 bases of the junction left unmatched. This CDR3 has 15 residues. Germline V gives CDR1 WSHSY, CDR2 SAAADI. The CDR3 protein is CASSGSDRGNTEAFF. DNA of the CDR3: TGCGCCAGCAGTGGGTCGGACAGGGGCAACACTGAAGCTTTCTTT.

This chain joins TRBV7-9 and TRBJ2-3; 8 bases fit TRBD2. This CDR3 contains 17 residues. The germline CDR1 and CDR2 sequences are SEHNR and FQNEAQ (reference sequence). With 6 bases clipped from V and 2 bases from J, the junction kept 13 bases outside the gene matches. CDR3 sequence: CASSPRPTSGHTDTQYF. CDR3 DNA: TGTGCCAGCAGTCCGAGACCCACTAGCGGTCACACAGATACGCAGTATTTT.

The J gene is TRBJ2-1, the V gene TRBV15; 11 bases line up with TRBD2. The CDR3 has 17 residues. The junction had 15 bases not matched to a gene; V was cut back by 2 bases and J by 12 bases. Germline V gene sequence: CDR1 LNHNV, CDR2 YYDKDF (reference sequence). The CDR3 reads CATSRTRLAGIPRGQFF. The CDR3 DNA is TGTGCCACCAGCAGAACGCGACTAGCGGGGATCCCAAGGGGGCAGTTCTTC.

CDR3 amino acids: CSVVTESSYNEQFF. In DNA form, the CDR3 reads TGCAGCGTTGTGACGGAGAGCTCCTACAATGAGCAGTTCTTC. V usage is TRBV29-1 and J usage is TRBJ2-1; no definite D call. CDR1 SQVTM and CDR2 ANQGSEA come from the germline V gene. The CDR3 totals 14 residues. V shed 4 bases and J shed 0 bases, with 10 bases lying between them.

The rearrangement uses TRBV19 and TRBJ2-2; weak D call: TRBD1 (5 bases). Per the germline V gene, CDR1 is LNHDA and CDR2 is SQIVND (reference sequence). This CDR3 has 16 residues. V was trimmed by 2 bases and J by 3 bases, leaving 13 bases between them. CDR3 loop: CASSILAGLHTGELFF. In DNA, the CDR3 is TGTGCCAGTAGTATATTGGCAGGGTTACACACCGGGGAGCTGTTTTTT.

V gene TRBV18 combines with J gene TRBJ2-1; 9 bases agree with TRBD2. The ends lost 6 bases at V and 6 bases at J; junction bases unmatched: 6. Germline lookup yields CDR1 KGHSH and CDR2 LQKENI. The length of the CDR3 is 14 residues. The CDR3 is CASSPGTSFNEQFF. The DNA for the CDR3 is TGTGCCAGCTCCCCCGGGACTAGCTTCAATGAGCAGTTCTTC. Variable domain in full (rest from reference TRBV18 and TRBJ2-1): NAGVMQNPRHLVRRRGQEARLRCSPMKGHSHVYWYRQLPEEGLKFMVYLQKENIIDESGMPKERFSAEFPKEGPSILRIQQVVRGDSAAYFCASSPGTSFNEQFFGPGTRLTVL.

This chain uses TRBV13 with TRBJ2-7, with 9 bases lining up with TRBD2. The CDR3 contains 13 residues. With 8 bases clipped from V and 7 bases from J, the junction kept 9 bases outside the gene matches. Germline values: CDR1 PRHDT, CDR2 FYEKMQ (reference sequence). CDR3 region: CASRGGGLGEQYF. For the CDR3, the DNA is TGTGCCAGCCGCGGGGGGGGTTTGGGGGAGCAGTACTTC. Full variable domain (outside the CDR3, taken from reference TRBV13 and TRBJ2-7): AAGVIQSPRHLIKEKRETATLKCYPIPRHDTVYWYQQGPGQDPQFLISFYEKMQSDKGSIPDRFSAQQFSDYHSELNMSSLELGDSALYFCASRGGGLGEQYFGPGTRLTVT.

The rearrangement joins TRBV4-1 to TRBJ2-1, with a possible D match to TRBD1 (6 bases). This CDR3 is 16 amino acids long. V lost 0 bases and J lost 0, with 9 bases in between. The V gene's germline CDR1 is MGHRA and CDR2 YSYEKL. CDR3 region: CASSQDTDSSYNEQFF. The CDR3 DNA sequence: TGCGCCAGCAGCCAAGATACGGACAGCTCCTACAATGAGCAGTTCTTC.

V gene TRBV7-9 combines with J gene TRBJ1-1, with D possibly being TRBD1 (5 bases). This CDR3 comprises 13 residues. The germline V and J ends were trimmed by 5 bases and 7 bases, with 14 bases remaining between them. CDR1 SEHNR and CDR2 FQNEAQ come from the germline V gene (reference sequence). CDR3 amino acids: CASSLRGDGEAFF. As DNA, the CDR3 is TGTGCCAGCAGCCTTAGGGGCGACGGTGAAGCTTTCTTT.

The CDR3 region has the DNA TGCAGCGTTGAAGACCTGGGCATCTCCTACGAGCAGTACTTC. Translation gives CSVEDLGISYEQYF. The rearrangement uses TRBV29-1 and TRBJ2-7; unclear D gene. The CDR3 is 14 residues long. Trimming stripped 0 bases from V and 0 bases from J, with 9 bases between. Germline V CDR1 and CDR2: SQVTM, ANQGSEA.

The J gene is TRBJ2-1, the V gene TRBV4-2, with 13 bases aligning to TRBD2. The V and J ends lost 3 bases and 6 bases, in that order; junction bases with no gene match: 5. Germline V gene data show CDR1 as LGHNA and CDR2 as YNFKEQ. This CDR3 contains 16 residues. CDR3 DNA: TGTGCCAGCAGCCAGGCCACTAGCGGGGGGGCCAATGAGCAGTTCTTC. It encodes CASSQATSGGANEQFF.

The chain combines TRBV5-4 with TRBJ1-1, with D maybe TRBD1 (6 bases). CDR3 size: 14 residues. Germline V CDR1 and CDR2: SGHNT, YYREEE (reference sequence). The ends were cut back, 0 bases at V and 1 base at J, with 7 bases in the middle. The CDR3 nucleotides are TGTGCCAGCAGCTTGGAACAGGGGAACACTGAAGCTTTCTTT. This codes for CASSLEQGNTEAFF.